These 27 T cell receptor beta chains were all obtained from the same sample, sequenced in a study of Graves' ophthalmopathy and Graves' hyperthyroidism. RNA transcripts served as template for amplifying TCR beta CDR3 sequences. HTBI-primed first-round RT-PCR preceded second-round multiplex PCR. TCRdb recomputed calls from the multiplex PCR reads with MiXCR, one row per CDR3 protein. This table has roughly 1.1 million distinct CDR3 sequences, around a third appearing once. Sequenced: peripheral blood or thyroid tissue (not recorded which). These receptors came from an adult man with Graves' hyperthyroidism.

This chain connects TRBV15 to TRBJ1-1, with D possibly TRBD1 on 5 matching bases. Per germline, CDR1 LNHNV and CDR2 YYDKDF (reference sequence). V was clipped by 5 bases and J by 2 bases, with 12 bases between them. The CDR3 is 14 residues long. The CDR3 coding sequence is TGTGCCACCAGCCGAGGAGGGGTAAACACTGAAGCTTTCTTT. This translates into CATSRGGVNTEAFF.

Only a few counts were recorded for this clonotype. The chain uses TRBV5-6 and TRBJ2-5; D is undetermined. The V end was cut by 4 bases, the J end by 0 bases, with 16 bases between. The CDR3 totals 16 residues. CDR1 SGHDT and CDR2 YYEEEE come from the germline V gene. DNA of the CDR3: TGTGCCAGCAGCCAGCTTGGGCAAGAATACCAAGAGACCCAGTACTTC. Protein product: CASSQLGQEYQETQYF.

This clonotype was detected ten times or more. As DNA, the CDR3 is TGTGCCAGCAGCTCTTCGAGGGGCTACGAGCAGTACTTC. Its protein product is CASSSSRGYEQYF. V gene TRBV7-6 combines with J gene TRBJ2-7, with D perhaps being TRBD1 or TRBD2 (5 bases each). The CDR3 runs to 13 residues. The germline V and J ends were trimmed by 4 bases and 3 bases, with 10 bases remaining between them. Germline lookup yields CDR1 SGHVS and CDR2 FNYEAQ.

This clonotype was seen a few times. The gene calls are TRBV30 and TRBJ1-5; 7 nucleotides match TRBD1. The CDR3 is 14 amino acids. Germline CDR1 reads GTSNPN; CDR2 reads SVGIG (reference sequence). Unmatched junction bases numbered 7, after V lost 4 bases and J lost 4 bases. CDR3 amino acids: CAWMSKQGNQPQHF. The CDR3 bases are TGTGCCTGGATGAGTAAACAGGGGAATCAGCCCCAGCATTTT.

The chain couples TRBV12-3 or TRBV12-4 to TRBJ1-2; TRBD1 is a possible D gene (6 bases). The CDR3 is 13 amino acids. The V end was cut by 5 bases, the J end by 8 bases, with 15 bases between. The CDR3 region is CASSPEGGVGYTF. The CDR3 DNA sequence: TGTGCCAGCAGTCCTGAGGGGGGAGTCGGCTACACCTTC.

This clonotype has a count of ten or more. The rearrangement links TRBV6-5 to TRBJ2-5, with 9 bases matching TRBD1. CDR3 length: 14 residues. The trim removed 6 bases at V and 5 bases at J, leaving 7 bases unmatched. Germline V gene sequence: CDR1 MNHEY, CDR2 SVGAGI. The CDR3 DNA is TGTGCCAGCAGCCCTGGGACAGGGAAGGAGACCCAGTACTTC. It yields the protein CASSPGTGKETQYF.

In the case of this clonotype: Just one base apart from a much larger clone, this may be a read error. This CDR3 is CSASVPETQYF. The CDR3 DNA reads TGCAGTGCTTCAGTTCCTGAGACCCAGTACTTC. The genes are TRBV20-1 and TRBJ2-5, with unresolved D. The CDR3 sequence is 11 residues long. CDR1 and CDR2 (germline): DFQATT, SNEGSKA (reference sequence). V lost 5 bases to trimming and J lost 5 bases, with 9 bases between them.

In this sample, this clonotype turned up many times. The V call is TRBV20-1, the J call TRBJ1-5; 10 nucleotides align to TRBD1. V was clipped by 0 bases and J by 7 bases; unmatched bases: 3. The CDR3 totals 14 residues. Looked up from germline, CDR1 is DFQATT and CDR2 is SNEGSKA (reference sequence). CDR3 region: CSAREGQGWQPQHF. DNA for the CDR3: TGCAGTGCTAGAGAGGGACAGGGGTGGCAGCCCCAGCATTTT.

This clonotype was counted ten times or more. The chain uses TRBV2 and TRBJ1-2; D possibly corresponds to TRBD1 (6 bases). Germline CDR1 reads SNHLY; CDR2 reads FYNNEI. Trimming stripped 0 bases from V and 1 base from J, with 12 bases between. The CDR3 has 16 residues. The CDR3 DNA sequence: TGTGCCAGCAGTGAAGCCCCAAGGGGGGATAACTATGGCTACACCTTC. This gives the protein CASSEAPRGDNYGYTF.

The chain carries TRBV6-5 and TRBJ2-5; D is perhaps TRBD1 or TRBD2 (5 bases each). Per the germline V gene, CDR1 is MNHEY and CDR2 is SVGAGI. V lost 10 bases to trimming and J lost 1 base, with 16 bases between them. This CDR3 contains 14 residues. The CDR3 spells CANKRGVFQETQYF. In DNA form, the CDR3 reads TGTGCCAACAAGAGAGGGGTATTCCAAGAGACCCAGTACTTC.

The chain recombines TRBV19 with TRBJ1-1; D is possibly TRBD1 (5 bases). Looked up from germline, CDR1 is LNHDA and CDR2 is SQIVND (reference sequence). Trimming took off 5 bases at V and 11 bases at J, with 15 bases between the two ends. The CDR3 is 12 residues long. CDR3 protein: CASSVRDGPAFF. CDR3 bases: TGTGCCAGTAGTGTTCGGGACGGTCCTGCTTTCTTT.

A word on this clonotype: This may come from a read error, since a much larger clone is one base off. Written as DNA, the CDR3 is TGTGCCAGCAGCCAACTAGCGGAGAACTACGAGCGGTACTTC. Residues: CASSQLAENYERYF. The chain combines TRBV19 with TRBJ2-7; 8 bases fit TRBD2. CDR3 length: 14 amino acids. Germline loops: CDR1 LNHDA, CDR2 SQIVND (reference sequence).

This clonotype was seen a handful of times. The chain employs TRBV7-9 and TRBJ1-2; D remains unclear. The V gene lost 6 bases and the J gene lost 4 bases, with 9 bases spanning the gap. The CDR3 is 12 residues long. Germline V gives CDR1 SEHNR, CDR2 FQNEAQ (reference sequence). The CDR3 here is CASSTEVYGYTF. The CDR3 DNA reads as TGTGCCAGCAGTACTGAGGTCTATGGCTACACCTTC.

This clonotype has a handful of counts. This chain uses TRBV28 with TRBJ2-5; D uncertain. This CDR3 is built from 12 residues. CDR1 MDHEN and CDR2 SYDVKM come from the germline V gene. V was cut by 6 bases and J by 4 bases, with 9 bases left in between. CDR3 in amino acids: CASRPPRETQYF. Written as DNA, the CDR3 is TGTGCCAGCAGACCCCCGAGAGAGACCCAGTACTTC.

The sample holds a few counts of this clonotype. The rearrangement joins TRBV25-1 to TRBJ1-6; 8 bases fit TRBD1. Per the germline V gene, CDR1 is MGHDK and CDR2 is SYGVNS. V dropped 5 bases and J dropped 1; count of bases not matched to a gene: 4. CDR3 length equals 16 residues. CDR3 DNA: TGTGCCAGCAGTCCAGGGGGCGCGTCCTATAATTCACCCCTCCACTTT. This codes for CASSPGGASYNSPLHF. The whole variable domain, remainder taken from reference TRBV25-1 and TRBJ1-6, is EADIYQTPRYLVIGTGKKITLECSQTMGHDKMYWYQQDPGMELHLIHYSYGVNSTEKGDLSSESTVSRIRTEHFPLTLESARPSHTSQYLCASSPGGASYNSPLHFGNGTRLTVT.

This clonotype was detected a few times. This chain joins TRBV6-5 and TRBJ2-2, with D perhaps TRBD2 (5 bases). V was trimmed by 5 bases and J by 4 bases, leaving 11 bases between them. The CDR3 is made up of 14 amino acids. Germline CDR1 is MNHEY and CDR2 is SVGAGI. As DNA, the CDR3 is TGTGCCAGCAGTACTAGAGCAGGCACCGGGGAGCTGTTTTTT. This codes for CASSTRAGTGELFF.

The sample holds a few counts of this clonotype. This chain joins TRBV10-3 and TRBJ1-3; 7 positions match TRBD1. The CDR3 consists of 16 residues. Germline loops: CDR1 ENHRY, CDR2 SYGVKD. The trim removed 11 bases at V and 0 bases at J, leaving 13 bases unmatched. The DNA of the CDR3 is TGTGCCGCTCAGACAGGGACCCCCAGCTCTGGAAACACCATATATTTT. This encodes CAAQTGTPSSGNTIYF.

J is TRBJ1-5 and V is TRBV19; unclear D gene. The CDR3 consists of 16 residues. CDR1 is LNHDA, CDR2 SQIVND, per germline (reference sequence). Trimming cost V 0 bases and J 3 bases, with 12 bases left between them. The CDR3 here is CASSIDARRVNQPQHF. The CDR3 DNA follows: TGTGCCAGTAGTATAGACGCCAGAAGAGTCAATCAGCCCCAGCATTTT.

V gene TRBV10-2 combines with J gene TRBJ1-2; tentatively, D is TRBD1 (6 bases). The germline V gene encodes CDR1 WSHSY and CDR2 SAAADI. The V gene lost 2 bases and the J gene lost 3 bases, with 13 bases spanning the gap. CDR3 length: 15 amino acids. CDR3 nucleotide sequence: TGCGCCAGCAGTGAGGACGGCTCAGGGGACTATGGCTACACCTTC. This encodes CASSEDGSGDYGYTF.

This clonotype has a handful of counts. The chain employs TRBV9 and TRBJ2-7; D may be TRBD1 or TRBD2 (5 bases each). The CDR3 extends over 13 amino acids. Trimming stripped 4 bases from V and 6 bases from J, with 14 bases between. Germline lookup yields CDR1 SGDLS and CDR2 YYNGEE. CDR3: CASSPGPTGEQYF. DNA for the CDR3: TGTGCCAGCAGCCCGGGACCGACGGGCGAGCAGTACTTC.

Turning to this clonotype: A much more abundant neighbour one base away suggests this may be a read error. No conserved phenylalanine or tryptophan ends this CDR3, so it is likely a read error. The V and J genes are TRBV20-1 and TRBJ1-2; D gene uncertain. Trimming cost V 0 bases and J 6 bases, with 11 bases left between them. CDR1 DFQATT and CDR2 SNEGSKA come from the germline V gene (reference sequence). CDR3 length: 13 amino acids. The CDR3 protein is CSARELIKDGYTL. Written as DNA, the CDR3 is TGCAGTGCTAGAGAACTCATAAAGGATGGCTACACCCTC.

To note about this clonotype: This may come from a read error, since a much larger clone is one base off. This sequence joins TRBV12-3 or TRBV12-4 and TRBJ1-3, with 8 nucleotides matching TRBD1. The CDR3 spans 15 residues. The CDR3 nucleotides are TGTGCCAACAGTCCCACAGGGGGAGGTGGAAACACCATATATTTT. It translates to CANSPTGGGGNTIYF.

This chain joins TRBV7-2 and TRBJ2-5; TRBD1 aligns across 10 bases. The CDR3 has 16 residues. J lost 4 bases, V lost 3 bases, and 8 bases had no gene match. Germline V gives CDR1 SGHTA, CDR2 FQGNSA. CDR3 sequence (DNA): TGTGCCAGCAGCTTGGCTGTGACAGGGGGCCGAGAGACCCAGTACTTC. Its translation is CASSLAVTGGRETQYF.

V gene TRBV28 combines with J gene TRBJ1-2; D ambiguous. The CDR3 has 12 residues. Trimming took off 5 bases at V and 4 bases at J, with 8 bases between the two ends. Germline CDR1 and CDR2: MDHEN and SYDVKM. For the CDR3, the DNA is TGTGCCAGCAGTAACCTGGGCTATGGCTACACCTTC. The encoded protein is CASSNLGYGYTF.

This rearrangement joins TRBV2 to TRBJ1-2; D is perhaps TRBD1 (5 bases). The CDR3 is made up of 17 amino acids. V lost 7 bases and J 3 bases, leaving 24 bases between the germline ends. Germline loops: CDR1 SNHLY, CDR2 FYNNEI. The DNA of the CDR3 is TGTGCCAGCAAAAAAGCGGACCAGACAGAATTATACTATGGCTACACCTTC. This translates into CASKKADQTELYYGYTF.

This chain joins TRBV5-1 and TRBJ2-7, with 10 bases identical to TRBD1. CDR3 size: 15 residues. J gave up 2 bases and V 4 bases, and 6 bases lay outside the gene matches. Germline loops: CDR1 SGHRS, CDR2 YFSETQ. CDR3 sequence reads: CASSLRQGATYEQYF. The CDR3 nucleotides read TGCGCCAGCAGCCTAAGACAGGGGGCCACCTACGAGCAGTACTTC.

This clonotype showed up many times. This sequence joins TRBV4-2 and TRBJ1-1; unclear D gene. This CDR3 has 14 amino acids. V was trimmed by 0 bases and J by 0 bases, leaving 5 bases between them. Looked up from germline, CDR1 is LGHNA and CDR2 is YNFKEQ. The CDR3 region is CASSQDLVNTEAFF. The DNA of the CDR3 is TGTGCCAGCAGCCAAGATCTCGTGAACACTGAAGCTTTCTTT.